This TCR beta chain was sequenced during a study of T cells after yellow fever vaccination. Study outcomes and limitations: Detected again after the booster were most primary-vaccination clones, at nearly 97% CD4 and 70% to 90% CD8.

V lost 1 base and J lost 5; bases outside the gene matches: 7. Germline V gene data show CDR1 as SEHNR and CDR2 as FQNEAQ (reference sequence). The CDR3 contains 15 residues. TCRdb analysed the 5' RACE reads with MiXCR anew, one entry per CDR3 protein. The sample gives 150,000 to 200,000 distinct CDR3 sequences, around 9.3% of which show up once; around 35% is in the top ten. This clonotype was counted many times. Its antigen is not known. This receptor was identified in a young man who received the YFV17D yellow fever vaccine. Material: CD8+ T cells sorted from PBMCs, obtained 45 days after the yellow fever booster vaccination. V and J are TRBV7-9 and TRBJ2-5; TRBD2 matches at 7 bases. The CDR3 nucleotides read TGTGCCAGCAGCTTAGGCGGGAGCAGCGGCGAGACCCAGTACTTC. It codes for CASSLGGSSGETQYF.